Reported below is one TCR beta chain. Its target is unknown. TCRdb ran MiXCR on the 5' RACE reads and lists one entry per CDR3 protein. The table lists about 340,000 distinct CDR3 sequences, around a fifth of them singletons. This entry is derived from a study of T-cell memory formation after mild COVID-19. Study information: In these data, TCR clusters were largely donor specific. Findings and limits, study-wide: Contracting CD4+ clones were located mainly in CM and EM, and CD8+ clones in EMRA. Clones shrinking from day 15 to 85 showed even CD4/CD8 mixes; later expanders tilted CD4+.

Between the trimmed V and J ends, which lost 8 bases and 4 bases, there was a span of 15 bases. The CDR3 is 12 amino acids. CDR1 DFQATT and CDR2 SNEGSKA come from the germline V gene (reference sequence). The TCR sequence derives from a man aged 18 to 29 who had mild COVID-19 (a few samples of this study predate the infection). Cell type and time point are not known. Sequencing input: PBMCs or a T cell subset sorted from them (not recorded which). This chain connects TRBV20-1 to TRBJ2-7; D possibly corresponds to TRBD1 (7 bases). The CDR3 loop reads CSTTPGGYEQYF. CDR3 bases: TGCAGTACTACCCCAGGGGGGTACGAGCAGTACTTC.